These 21 T cell receptor beta chains were all obtained from the same sample, sequenced in a study of T cells after yellow fever vaccination. TCRdb reanalysed the 5' RACE reads using MiXCR and keeps one entry per CDR3 protein. The sample consists of some 250,000 distinct CDR3 sequences, 6.9% of them appearing once. Sequenced here: CD4+ T cells sorted from PBMCs, sampled 15 days after the yellow fever booster vaccination. The receptors shown here come from a man aged 25 to 45 who received the YFV17D yellow fever vaccine.

The table lists this clonotype with many counts. This chain connects TRBV7-2 to TRBJ2-5; a weak D match, TRBD2 (6 bases). Per the germline V gene, CDR1 is SGHTA and CDR2 is FQGNSA. The CDR3 spans 15 residues. Trimming cost V 4 bases and J 5 bases, with 17 bases left between them. The CDR3 is CASSSETRRGETQYF. The CDR3 DNA follows: TGTGCCAGCAGCTCCGAGACTAGGAGGGGCGAGACCCAGTACTTC.

V gene TRBV5-1 combines with J gene TRBJ1-2; perhaps TRBD1 as D (5 bases). The CDR3 loop spans 15 amino acids. Germline V gives CDR1 SGHRS, CDR2 YFSETQ. Trimming shortened V by 4 bases and J by 4 bases, and 17 bases separated the two germline ends. CDR3 sequence: CASSESGTGGYGYTF. As DNA, the CDR3 is TGCGCCAGCAGCGAATCCGGGACGGGGGGCTATGGCTACACCTTC.

This clonotype has a count of ten or more. V and J are TRBV24-1 and TRBJ2-1; 9 nucleotides match TRBD2. The ends lost 3 bases at V and 5 bases at J; junction bases unmatched: 1. The CDR3 covers 14 residues. The germline V gene encodes CDR1 KGHDR and CDR2 SFDVKD. The DNA for the CDR3 is TGTGCCACCAGTGATCCTAGCGGGAACAATGAGCAGTTCTTC. This codes for CATSDPSGNNEQFF.

This clonotype was seen repeatedly, ten times or more. The rearrangement links TRBV3-1 to TRBJ1-1; D is unresolved. Germline V gene data show CDR1 as LGHDT and CDR2 as YNNKEL (reference sequence). V was trimmed by 1 base and J by 2 bases, leaving 11 bases between them. The CDR3 is 15 amino acids. The CDR3: CASSQGGALNTEAFF. The CDR3 DNA is TGTGCCAGCAGCCAAGGGGGTGCCCTAAACACTGAAGCTTTCTTT.

The chain uses TRBV5-1 and TRBJ2-5; D is ambiguous. Germline CDR1 reads SGHRS; CDR2 reads YFSETQ. CDR3 length equals 14 residues. Trimming left V 0 bases short and J 4 bases short, with 10 bases between. CDR3 protein: CASSLGTNLETQYF. The CDR3 nucleotides read TGCGCCAGCAGCTTGGGCACGAACCTAGAGACCCAGTACTTC.

CDR3 sequence: CASSEGLTQYF. In DNA, the CDR3 is TGTGCCAGCAGTGAAGGATTGACCCAGTACTTC. This chain connects TRBV2 to TRBJ2-5; D uncertain. Trimming pared 1 base from V and 7 bases from J, leaving 4 bases between. This CDR3 spans 11 amino acids. The germline CDR1 and CDR2 sequences are SNHLY and FYNNEI.

This sequence joins TRBV7-2 and TRBJ2-7; 10 nucleotides line up with TRBD2. The CDR3 covers 17 residues. V trimming: 5 bases; J trimming: 2 bases; junction bases outside the gene matches: 12. Germline CDR1 is SGHTA and CDR2 is FQGNSA. The chain's CDR3 is CASSPGFSGRTPYEQYF. The CDR3 bases are TGTGCCAGCAGCCCGGGGTTTAGCGGGAGGACCCCCTACGAGCAGTACTTC.

This clonotype came up a few times. The chain links TRBV19 to TRBJ2-3; a possible D gene is TRBD2 (6 bases). The germline CDR1 and CDR2 sequences are LNHDA and SQIVND (reference sequence). There are 13 residues in the CDR3. V shed 7 bases and J shed 4 bases, with 12 bases lying between them. In nucleotides, the CDR3 is TGTGCCAGTACCTCGACGGGGGCAGATACGCAGTATTTT. Protein sequence: CASTSTGADTQYF.

J is TRBJ2-1 and V is TRBV2; D is unresolved. This CDR3 is built from 14 residues. Germline CDR1 reads SNHLY; CDR2 reads FYNNEI. Deletions cut 4 bases from V and 6 bases from J, with 13 bases between. The chain's CDR3 is CASSARVPTNEQFF. The CDR3 nucleotides are TGTGCCAGCAGTGCCCGGGTCCCTACCAATGAGCAGTTCTTC.

V and J are TRBV5-1 and TRBJ2-5; 12 nucleotides match TRBD2. Germline CDR1 reads SGHRS; CDR2 reads YFSETQ. This CDR3 is built from 15 residues. After removal of 2 bases from V and 5 bases from J, the junction contained 4 bases not matched to a gene. In nucleotides, the CDR3 is TGCGCCAGCAGCTTAAGACTAGCGGGAGATGAGACCCAGTACTTC. Translation gives CASSLRLAGDETQYF.

This clonotype was seen only a few times. V is TRBV4-1 and J is TRBJ2-7; 13 positions agree with TRBD2. The CDR3 has 15 residues. After removal of 1 base from V and 9 bases from J, the junction contained 6 bases not matched to a gene. Germline assignment: CDR1 MGHRA and CDR2 YSYEKL. CDR3 sequence: CASSQGLAGGRGQYF. CDR3 DNA sequence: TGCGCCAGCAGCCAAGGACTAGCGGGAGGCCGGGGGCAGTACTTC.

CDR3: CASTLGRVMGPDTQYF. The CDR3 DNA is TGTGCCAGCACCCTAGGTAGAGTTATGGGTCCAGATACGCAGTATTTT. This chain connects TRBV7-9 to TRBJ2-3; D gene unclear. The CDR3 contains 16 residues. V was shortened by 7 bases and J by 4 bases, with 21 bases between the two germline ends. From germline, CDR1 is SEHNR and CDR2 FQNEAQ (reference sequence).

This chain joins TRBV12-3 or TRBV12-4 and TRBJ2-6; D is uncertain. This CDR3 region has 16 residues. Deletions cut 6 bases from V and 3 bases from J, with 15 bases between. The CDR3 region has the DNA TGTGCCAGCAGCCCCTTAATGGGGTTTGGGGCCAACGTCCTGACTTTC. Amino acids: CASSPLMGFGANVLTF.

This clonotype came up a few times. The CDR3 reads CASQDLRRTEAFF. Here the CDR3 DNA reads TGTGCCAGTCAGGATTTACGACGGACTGAAGCTTTCTTT. This sequence joins TRBV19 and TRBJ1-1; D is undetermined. This CDR3 region has 13 residues. CDR1 and CDR2 (germline): LNHDA, SQIVND (reference sequence). Trimming took 8 bases from V and 5 from J, leaving 15 bases between them. The full variable domain, its missing parts supplied by reference TRBV19 and TRBJ1-1, is DGGITQSPKYLFRKEGQNVTLSCEQNLNHDAMYWYRQDPGQGLRLIYYSQIVNDFQKGDIAEGYSVSREKKESFPLTVTSAQKNPTAFYLCASQDLRRTEAFFGQGTRLTVV.

This clonotype was detected only a few times. The chain recombines TRBV3-1 with TRBJ1-1, with no clear D. Trimming took 0 bases from V and 7 from J, leaving 12 bases between them. The CDR3 loop spans 14 amino acids. The V gene's germline CDR1 is LGHDT and CDR2 YNNKEL (reference sequence). The DNA of the CDR3 is TGTGCCAGCAGCCAAGATGGTGGCAGAAGTGAAGCTTTCTTT. Its translation is CASSQDGGRSEAFF.

V gene TRBV7-9 combines with J gene TRBJ1-2, with D tentatively TRBD1 (6 bases). The CDR3 sequence is 14 residues long. Trimming cost V 5 bases and J 6 bases, with 16 bases left between them. Germline CDR1 SEHNR, CDR2 FQNEAQ (reference sequence). In DNA, the CDR3 is TGTGCCAGCAGCCGAAGGACAGTCGTTGATGGCTACACCTTC. This codes for CASSRRTVVDGYTF.

In its sample, this clonotype was seen many times. The chain joins TRBV2 to TRBJ2-5; D unclear. The germline gives CDR1 SNHLY, CDR2 FYNNEI. The CDR3 sequence is 12 residues long. V lost 7 bases and J lost 0, with 6 bases in between. The CDR3 reads CASKAYQETQYF. CDR3 bases: TGTGCCAGCAAGGCGTACCAAGAGACCCAGTACTTC.

The chain recombines TRBV15 with TRBJ2-7; D unresolved. CDR1 and CDR2 from the germline V gene are LNHNV and YYDKDF (reference sequence). V shed 0 bases and J shed 4 bases, with 4 bases lying between them. The CDR3 is 12 amino acids. In nucleotides, the CDR3 is TGTGCCACCAGCAGAGATCGGTACGAGCAGTACTTC. It yields the protein CATSRDRYEQYF.

The chain is built from TRBV5-1 and TRBJ2-1; tentatively, D is TRBD1 (5 bases). The CDR3 runs 11 residues. Trimming shortened V by 9 bases and J by 6 bases, and 10 bases separated the two germline ends. CDR1 SGHRS and CDR2 YFSETQ come from the germline V gene. In nucleotides, the CDR3 is TGCGCCACCAAGGGGCCCAATGAGCAGTTCTTC. The encoded protein is CATKGPNEQFF.

This clonotype was counted ten times or more. The chain employs TRBV6-4 and TRBJ2-3; 7 nucleotides match TRBD1. Trimming took 6 bases from V and 3 from J; bases not matched to a gene: 6. Looked up from germline, CDR1 is MRHNA and CDR2 is SNTAGT. This CDR3 has 14 amino acids. The CDR3 nucleotides read TGTGCCAGCAGCCTTATGGGACAGACAGATACGCAGTATTTT. Its translation: CASSLMGQTDTQYF.

This clonotype was counted ten times or more. The V gene is TRBV10-1, the J gene TRBJ2-7, with 10 bases aligning to TRBD1. CDR3 size: 14 residues. J lost 6 bases, V lost 1 base, and 3 bases had no gene match. From germline, CDR1 is WNHNN and CDR2 SYGVQD (reference sequence). CDR3 bases: TGCGCCAGCAGTGAGTTTGGACAGGGGGGCGAGCAGTACTTC. Its protein product is CASSEFGQGGEQYF.